This T cell receptor beta chain emerged from a study of CD8 T cells in Susac syndrome. The authors sequenced TCR beta from blood CD8+ and CD4+ T cells. The CD8+ and CD4+ T cells were negatively isolated, with the TEMRA cells enriched by FACS. Random hexamers were used to reverse transcribe roughly 0.5 to 1 ug of RNA. TCRdb passed the immunoSEQ multiplex PCR reads through MiXCR, listing each CDR3 protein once. The sample yields 400,000 to 550,000 distinct CDR3 sequences, more than 80% seen once. Germline V gene sequence: CDR1 SGHRS, CDR2 YFSETQ. The CDR3 consists of 15 residues. Trimming cost V 3 bases and J 4 bases, with 15 bases left between them.

Sample: CD8+ T cells from PBMCs. The J gene is TRBJ2-3, the V gene TRBV5-1, with D perhaps matching TRBD2 (6 bases). This TCR was recovered from a human donor with multiple sclerosis. DNA of the CDR3: TGCGCCAGCAGCTCGCGGGGTTTTGACGCAGATACGCAGTATTTT. Translation gives CASSSRGFDADTQYF.